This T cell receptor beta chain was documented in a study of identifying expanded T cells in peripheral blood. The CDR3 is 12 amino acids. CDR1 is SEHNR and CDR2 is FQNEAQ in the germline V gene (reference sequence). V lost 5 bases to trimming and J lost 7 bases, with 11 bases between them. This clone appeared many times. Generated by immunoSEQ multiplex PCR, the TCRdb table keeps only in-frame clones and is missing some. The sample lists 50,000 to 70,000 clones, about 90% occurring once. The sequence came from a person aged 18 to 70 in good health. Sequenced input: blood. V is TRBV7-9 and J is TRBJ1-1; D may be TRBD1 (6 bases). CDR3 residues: CASSPSDSEAFF. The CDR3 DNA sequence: TGTGCCAGCAGCCCATCGGACAGTGAAGCTTTCTTT.